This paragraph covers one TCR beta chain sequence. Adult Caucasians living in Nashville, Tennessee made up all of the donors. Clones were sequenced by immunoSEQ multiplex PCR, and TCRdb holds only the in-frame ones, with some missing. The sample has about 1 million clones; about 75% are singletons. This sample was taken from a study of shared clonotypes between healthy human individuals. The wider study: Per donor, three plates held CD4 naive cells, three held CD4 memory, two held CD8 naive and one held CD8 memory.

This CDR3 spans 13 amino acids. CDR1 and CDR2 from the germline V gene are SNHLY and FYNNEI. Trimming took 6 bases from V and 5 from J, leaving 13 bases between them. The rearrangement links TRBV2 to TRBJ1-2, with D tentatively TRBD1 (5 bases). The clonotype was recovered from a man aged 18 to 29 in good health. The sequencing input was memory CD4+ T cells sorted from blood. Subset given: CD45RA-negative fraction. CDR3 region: CASREITGYGYTF. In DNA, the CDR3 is TGTGCCAGCAGAGAAATTACAGGTTATGGCTACACCTTC.